A selection of T cell receptor beta chains follows, all from one sample in a study of CD8 T cells in Susac syndrome. Using its own MiXCR run on the immunoSEQ multiplex PCR reads, TCRdb lists one record per CDR3 protein. The sample yields about 300,000 distinct CDR3 sequences, around 89% seen once. Sequenced material: CD8+ T cells from PBMCs. The receptors derive from a human donor with multiple sclerosis. Each CDR3 is given with its conserved first and last residue. D genes are given only for firm matches. Clone size is stated in some rows and not others, as once, few, many or a class when expanded.

CASSPPPRETQYF TRBJ2-5 - TRBV7-9 13 -
CASSSDLASYNEQFF TRBJ2-1 - TRBV7-2 15 -
CASSPETGVPSNIQYF TRBJ2-4 TRBD1 TRBV5-5 16 -
CASSVGGGPGTDTQYF TRBJ2-3 - TRBV9 16 -
CASSSARSTDTQYF TRBJ2-3 - TRBV6-5 14 -
CASSQDPPQGMNTEAFF TRBJ1-1 TRBD1 TRBV4-3 17 -
CASSSPRFREQFF TRBJ2-1 - TRBV11-1 13 -
CAGRGGYGYTF TRBJ1-2 - TRBV10-3 11 -
CSANTRTSGISSYNEQFF TRBJ2-1 TRBD2 TRBV20-1 18 once
CASGTSSGGSYEQYF TRBJ2-7 TRBD2 TRBV19 15 -
CSALSTGTGELFF TRBJ2-2 - TRBV20-1 13 -
CASSGGSGGTLATQYF TRBJ2-5 - TRBV9 16 -
CASSYSGGARSTYEQYF TRBJ2-7 TRBD2 TRBV7-9 17 -
CASSRPGGKPYEQYF TRBJ2-7 TRBD2 TRBV4-2 15 -
CATSRTPASGVADTQYF TRBJ2-3 - TRBV15 17 -
CSVNGRALYEQYF TRBJ2-7 TRBD2 TRBV29-1 13 -
CASSSPTSGTGNNEQFF TRBJ2-1 TRBD1 TRBV5-1 17 -
CSVAGDTGELFF TRBJ2-2 - TRBV29-1 12 -
CASSPPGTTYTDTQYF TRBJ2-3 TRBD2 TRBV5-6 16 -
CSVVMGEMVPTF TRBJ1-1 - TRBV29-1 12 -
CAWSVQGAPQQPQHF TRBJ1-5 TRBD1 TRBV30 15 -
CASSQDRGGSTDTQYF TRBJ2-3 - TRBV4-2 16 -
CASSQVLGEYGYTF TRBJ1-2 - TRBV4-1 14 -
CASSLAPTSTDTQYF TRBJ2-3 - TRBV7-3 15 -
CASSLDWETQYF TRBJ2-5 - TRBV11-2 12 -
CASSLGPNNQPQHF TRBJ1-5 - TRBV5-1 14 once
CASKEQGIQPQHF TRBJ1-5 - TRBV19 13 once
CSGGLRLNTEAFF TRBJ1-1 - TRBV20-1 13 -
CATKMGQGNQPQHF TRBJ1-5 TRBD1 TRBV19 14 -
CSVNYNEQFF TRBJ2-1 - TRBV29-1 10 -
CASSQGFRGAYEQYF TRBJ2-7 - TRBV7-6 15 -
CASSLALAGNTEAFF TRBJ1-1 - TRBV7-2 15 -
CASSRPIRGAQETQYF TRBJ2-5 - TRBV12-3/TRBV12-4 16 -